The 3 T cell receptor beta chains listed next were all sequenced from one sample in a study of cytomegalovirus exposure and HLA in healthy donors. Measured with immunoSEQ multiplex PCR; TCRdb has only the in-frame clones, and not every one. The sample contains some 84,000 clones, roughly 90% of which appear only once. The source material was PBMCs. The receptors were sampled from a man aged 30-40 years in good health and CMV-seronegative.

CDR3 sequence reads: CASSGEGDYQYF. The CDR3, as DNA: TGTGCCAGCAGCGGCGAAGGGGACTACCAGTACTTC. The V gene is TRBV9, the J gene TRBJ2-7; 7 bases are shared with TRBD2. The CDR3 has 12 amino acids. Germline trimming cut 3 bases from V and 10 bases from J; bases unmatched to any gene: 7. Germline-derived CDR1 and CDR2 are SGDLS and YYNGEE.

The rearrangement uses TRBV10-3 and TRBJ2-2; 9 bases agree with TRBD2. Trimming cost V 9 bases and J 1 base; bases outside gene matches: 3. Per germline, CDR1 ENHRY and CDR2 SYGVKD. CDR3 length: 14 amino acids. The CDR3 nucleotides are TGTGCCATACGAGCGGGAGGGAACACCGGGGAGCTGTTTTTT. The encoded protein is CAIRAGGNTGELFF.

The chain joins TRBV7-3 to TRBJ2-2; 8 nucleotides align to TRBD2. Germline CDR1 SGHTA, CDR2 FQGTGA. The CDR3 runs 16 residues. Unmatched junction bases numbered 11, after V lost 9 bases and J lost 2 bases. In DNA, the CDR3 is TGTGCCAGTAGCCTTATAGCGGGAACCAACACCGGGGAGCTGTTTTTT. Residues: CASSLIAGTNTGELFF.